Listed below are T cell receptor beta chains from one sample, sequenced in a study of neurological immune-mediated disorders. TCRdb analysed the 5' RACE reads with MiXCR anew, one entry per CDR3 protein. The sample has about 50,000 distinct CDR3 sequences; roughly 17% are singletons. Sequencing input: PBMCs. The receptors originated from a man aged 60 to 75 in good health. Each CDR3 is given with its conserved first and last residue. The D gene is left open where the match is weak. A row's size may be missing; if present it is once, few, many or a size class.

NA	many	TRBV5-1	TRBJ2-2	TGCGCCAGCTCTAAGTGGGAGAAGGACACCGGGGAGCTGTTTTTT	CASSKWEKDTGELFF
TRBD1	many	TRBV7-9	TRBJ2-7	TGTGCCAGCAGCCCTTGGACAGGGAACGAGCAGTACTTC	CASSPWTGNEQYF
NA	many	TRBV27	TRBJ1-5	TGTGCCAGCAGTTTAATGGTAGGGAATCAGCCCCAGCATTTT	CASSLMVGNQPQHF
NA	many	TRBV7-2	TRBJ2-3	TGTGCCAGCAGCTTAGTACAGGCAACAGATACGCAGTATTTT	CASSLVQATDTQYF
TRBD2	NA	TRBV20-1	TRBJ2-1	TGCCGTGCTCCCTGGGGTAGCGGGAGTTACGCCTACAATGAGCAGTTCTTC	CRAPWGSGSYAYNEQFF
TRBD2	many	TRBV4-3	TRBJ2-1	TGCGCCAGCAGCCAAGATGATCCGGGACTAGCGGGAGTGAGGGGCAATGAGCAGTTCTTC	CASSQDDPGLAGVRGNEQFF
TRBD2	NA	TRBV7-2	TRBJ2-7	TGTGCCAGCAGCCAAGGACTAGCGGGGGCCTACGAGCAGTACTTC	CASSQGLAGAYEQYF
NA	many	TRBV20-1	TRBJ1-2	TGCAGTGCGGAGCTCGGTCCTGCGGGCTACACCTTC	CSAELGPAGYTF
TRBD2	many	TRBV7-3	TRBJ2-1	TGTGCCAGCAGCTTAGGTGGGGCGGGAGTAATTGAGCAGTTCTTC	CASSLGGAGVIEQFF
TRBD2	many	TRBV7-2	TRBJ2-1	TGTGCCAGCAGCTCCGGACTAGCGGGAGGGCCTTGGGGCGCGCAGTTCTTC	CASSSGLAGGPWGAQFF
NA	many	TRBV29-1	TRBJ2-1	TGCAGCGTTGAAGATAGGAGGGCTCTGACGGACTTC	CSVEDRRALTDF
NA	NA	TRBV5-5	TRBJ1-5	TGTGCCAGCAGCTTGGCGCAGGGAGAACAGCCCCAGCATTTT	CASSLAQGEQPQHF
NA	many	TRBV3-1	TRBJ1-6	TGTGCCAGCAGCCAAGCGGCAGGGGAATCACCCCTCCACTTT	CASSQAAGESPLHF
NA	many	TRBV5-1	TRBJ2-7	TGCGCCAGCAGCTTTGATACCTACGAGCAGTACTTC	CASSFDTYEQYF
NA	many	TRBV7-8	TRBJ1-1	TGTGCCAGCAGCTTAGATCGGACCCAAAAAGGCACTGAAGCTTTCTTT	CASSLDRTQKGTEAFF